A single sample is the source of the 18 T cell receptor beta chains below, sequenced in a study of blood T cell repertoires in COVID-19. The data were produced by immunoSEQ multiplex PCR, yet TCRdb's version contains in-frame clones alone and is incomplete. The sample carries 95,000 to 150,000 clones, roughly 88% recorded once. Source material: peripheral blood. These TCRs come from a man aged 35 to 55 with acute or convalescent COVID-19.

The chain uses TRBV5-6 and TRBJ1-1; the match to TRBD1 covers 7 bases. V gave up 1 base and J gave up 4 bases; unmatched junction bases: 10. CDR3 length: 16 amino acids. The germline V gene encodes CDR1 SGHDT and CDR2 YYEEEE. The CDR3 DNA reads TGTGCCAGCAGCTTGTATACAGGGGAATTTGGCACTGAAGCTTTCTTT. It translates to CASSLYTGEFGTEAFF.

The chain combines TRBV9 with TRBJ1-1, with D possibly matching TRBD1 (6 bases). This CDR3 has 14 amino acids. Trimming cost V 2 bases and J 0 bases, with 8 bases left between them. The germline V gene encodes CDR1 SGDLS and CDR2 YYNGEE. CDR3 DNA: TGTGCCAGCAGCGTCTGGGACATGAACACTGAAGCTTTCTTT. This gives the protein CASSVWDMNTEAFF.

This clone has only one observation. The chain links TRBV30 to TRBJ1-5; possibly TRBD1 for D (5 bases). The CDR3 totals 14 residues. Germline V gene lookup returns CDR1 GTSNPN and CDR2 SVGIG (reference sequence). The V end was cut by 0 bases, the J end by 7 bases, with 13 bases between. CDR3 DNA sequence: TGTGCCTGGAGTGTATTGGGGGGGAGGCAGCCCCAGCATTTT. Amino acids: CAWSVLGGRQPQHF.

This chain connects TRBV21-1 to TRBJ1-2; TRBD1 reflects the table's D call only, with no check against the DNA. TRBV21-1 constitutes a pseudogene. The CDR3 totals 15 residues. The CDR3 loop reads CASSTIPGAHYGYTF. Here the CDR3 DNA reads TGTGCCAGCAGCACTATTCCAGGGGCCCATTATGGCTACACCTTC.

This clone was seen just once. The chain recombines TRBV7-3 with TRBJ1-1; the D gene is possibly TRBD1 (5 bases). V was clipped by 0 bases and J by 2 bases, with 13 bases between them. The CDR3 is 16 amino acids. Germline lookup yields CDR1 SGHTA and CDR2 FQGTGA. The CDR3 sequence is CASSLTGGLPNTEAFF. DNA of the CDR3: TGTGCCAGCAGCTTAACTGGGGGACTTCCAAACACTGAAGCTTTCTTT.

This clone was recorded only once. The chain recombines TRBV5-3 with TRBJ2-7, with 13 bases lining up with TRBD2. TRBV5-3 is treated as an ORF (open reading frame) with a function not yet certain. CDR3 size: 17 residues. V shed 3 bases, J shed 0 bases, and the junction held 6 bases outside the gene matches. The CDR3 is CARSWGLAGNDSYEQYF. The CDR3 region has the DNA TGTGCCAGAAGCTGGGGACTAGCGGGGAATGACTCCTACGAGCAGTACTTC.

By sample fraction, this clone is medium-sized (0.01 to 0.1%). This chain uses TRBV30 with TRBJ2-7, with 11 positions matching TRBD2. CDR1 and CDR2 (germline): GTSNPN, SVGIG (reference sequence). The junction had 17 bases not matched to a gene; V was cut back by 0 bases and J by 1 base. The CDR3 totals 20 residues. In DNA, the CDR3 is TGTGCCTGGAGTGTACGGCGTCTAGCGGGGGGCCCTACCCTTTCCTACGAGCAGTACTTC. Encoded protein: CAWSVRRLAGGPTLSYEQYF.

The rearrangement uses TRBV6-2 or TRBV6-3 and TRBJ1-5, with a weak D call TRBD1 (6 bases). Germline lookup yields CDR1 MNHEY and CDR2 SVGEGT. The V gene lost 3 bases and the J gene lost 2 bases, with 14 bases spanning the gap. This CDR3 contains 16 residues. CDR3 loop: CASSYRTVAGNQPQHF. The DNA of the CDR3 is TGTGCCAGCAGTTATCGGACAGTTGCCGGCAATCAGCCCCAGCATTTT.

The V gene is TRBV19, the J gene TRBJ2-7; 7 bases line up with TRBD1. From germline, CDR1 is LNHDA and CDR2 SQIVND (reference sequence). After removal of 3 bases from V and 1 base from J, the junction contained 3 bases not matched to a gene. The CDR3 has 14 residues. CDR3 sequence (DNA): TGTGCCAGTAGTATGAACAGGGGATCCTACGAGCAGTACTTC. Amino acids: CASSMNRGSYEQYF.

J is TRBJ1-1 and V is TRBV29-1, with 8 nucleotides matching TRBD1. V gave up 7 bases and J gave up 1 base; unmatched junction bases: 5. CDR1 SQVTM and CDR2 ANQGSEA come from the germline V gene. CDR3 length: 13 amino acids. This CDR3 reads CSATGTGNTEAFF. CDR3 in DNA: TGCAGCGCCACCGGGACAGGGAACACTGAAGCTTTCTTT.

The chain combines TRBV4-3 with TRBJ2-2; the D gene is possibly TRBD1 (5 bases). The CDR3 is 16 residues long. Per germline, CDR1 LGHNA and CDR2 YSLEER. V was shortened by 0 bases and J by 1 base, with 9 bases between the two germline ends. CDR3 DNA sequence: TGCGCCAGCAGCCAAGACTGGCAGGGGAACACCGGGGAGCTGTTTTTT. Translation gives CASSQDWQGNTGELFF.

This rearrangement joins TRBV28 to TRBJ1-2, with D possibly being TRBD1 (5 bases). The germline gives CDR1 MDHEN, CDR2 SYDVKM. The germline V and J ends were trimmed by 10 bases and 0 bases, with 18 bases remaining between them. The CDR3 spans 15 residues. CDR3 residues: CATKTYRLANYGYTF. The CDR3 coding sequence is TGTGCCACCAAAACCTACAGGCTAGCTAACTATGGCTACACCTTC.

This chain connects TRBV7-2 to TRBJ1-4; perhaps TRBD1 as D (5 bases). V lost 4 bases and J 4 bases, leaving 10 bases between the germline ends. Germline-derived CDR1 and CDR2 are SGHTA and FQGNSA. This CDR3 region has 14 residues. CDR3: CASSSGGINEKLFF. The CDR3 DNA is TGTGCCAGCAGCTCGGGGGGGATTAATGAAAAACTGTTTTTT.

There are a few counts of this clone. The chain carries TRBV18 and TRBJ2-1, with 9 bases fitting TRBD1. V dropped 2 bases and J dropped 2; count of bases not matched to a gene: 4. Germline V lookup: CDR1 KGHSH, CDR2 LQKENI. The CDR3 totals 16 residues. CDR3 loop: CASSPSTGGPYNEQFF. The CDR3 DNA sequence: TGTGCCAGCTCACCATCCACAGGGGGCCCCTACAATGAGCAGTTCTTC.

This chain uses TRBV19 with TRBJ2-7; a weak D match, TRBD1 (5 bases). CDR3 length equals 14 residues. V lost 3 bases to trimming and J lost 3 bases, with 12 bases between them. The germline V gene has CDR1 LNHDA and CDR2 SQIVND (reference sequence). The CDR3 DNA is TGTGCCAGTAGTATCGATGGGGCAGTCTACGAGCAGTACTTC. This sequence encodes CASSIDGAVYEQYF.

The chain couples TRBV29-1 to TRBJ2-7; no clear D. Trimming removed 4 bases at V and 0 bases at J, with 7 bases between. Germline CDR1 SQVTM, CDR2 ANQGSEA. This CDR3 spans 12 amino acids. The DNA of the CDR3 is TGCAGCGTTGTCTCAGACTCCTACGAGCAGTACTTC. Amino acids: CSVVSDSYEQYF.

CDR3 nucleotide sequence: TGCGCCAGCAGCCAAGATGGGATTTACAGGGGACCGGGGCAGCCCCAGCATTTT. Protein: CASSQDGIYRGPGQPQHF. The gene calls are TRBV4-1 and TRBJ1-5; 7 bases are a match to TRBD1. The CDR3 runs 18 residues. In germline, CDR1 is MGHRA, CDR2 YSYEKL. V trimming: 0 bases; J trimming: 7 bases; junction bases outside the gene matches: 15.

The DNA of the CDR3 is TGCGCCAGCAGCCCGAGCGGGAGCGGGAGATTCCAAGAGACCCAGTACTTC. The encoded protein is CASSPSGSGRFQETQYF. The rearrangement links TRBV5-1 to TRBJ2-5; 8 nucleotides line up with TRBD2. The junction had 12 bases not matched to a gene; V was cut back by 4 bases and J by 1 base. The CDR3 loop spans 17 amino acids. Germline CDR1 reads SGHRS; CDR2 reads YFSETQ.